The text below deals with one TCR beta chain. The data derive from a study of control samples from healthy donors and cancer patients. Germline V gives CDR1 SGHNT, CDR2 YYREEE (reference sequence). CDR3 length equals 15 residues. Unmatched junction bases numbered 8, after V lost 3 bases and J lost 3 bases. The protocol was immunoSEQ multiplex PCR, while the TCRdb copy is restricted to in-frame clones and leaves out a portion. The table shows about 98,000 clones, with 92% occurring only once. Sample: blood. The source of this sequence is a woman aged 18 to 35 in good health. The rearrangement uses TRBV5-4 and TRBJ1-2, with 7 bases fitting TRBD1. In DNA form, the CDR3 reads TGTGCCAGCAGCTCGCGCCGGGACAGCCACTATGGCTACACCTTC. It yields the protein CASSSRRDSHYGYTF.